This T cell receptor (beta chain) originates from a study of CD8 T cells in Susac syndrome. Sequencing of TCR beta was performed on blood CD8+ and CD4+ T cells. TEMRA cells were FACS-enriched, unlike CD8+ and CD4+ T cells, which were negatively isolated. The germline V and J ends were trimmed by 2 bases and 6 bases, with 16 bases remaining between them. Germline values: CDR1 SNHLY, CDR2 FYNNEI. The CDR3 covers 15 residues. Study-wide points: The study acknowledged a relatively small number of individuals in its TCR sequencing and HLA analysis.

Reverse transcription of roughly 0.45 to 1 ug RNA used random hexamers. Amplification of the TCR beta CDR3 was carried out by immunoSEQ multiplex PCR, which spanned a total of 54 Vbeta and 13 Jbeta segments. TCRdb re-called the immunoSEQ multiplex PCR reads through MiXCR, storing one row per CDR3 protein. The table has 400,000 to 550,000 distinct CDR3 sequences, about 85% seen once; the top ten hold approximately 0.12%. Only one count was recorded for this clonotype. The antigen remains undetermined. The source of this sequence is a human donor with multiple sclerosis. Sequencing input: CD8+ T cells from PBMCs. The chain recombines TRBV2 with TRBJ1-2; D not certain. The CDR3 DNA reads TGTGCCAGCAGTGAAAAGGGAAATGGAATCAATGGCTACACCTTC. Translation: CASSEKGNGINGYTF. The whole variable domain, remainder taken from reference TRBV2 and TRBJ1-2, is EPEVTQTPSHQVTQMGQEVILRCVPISNHLYFYWYRQILGQKVEFLVSFYNNEISEKSEIFDDQFSVERPDGSNFTLKIRSTKLEDSAMYFCASSEKGNGINGYTFGSGTRLTVV.